The TCR beta chain under discussion was sequenced for a study of identical twins. Study-level results: Abundant cord blood beta clonotypes carried fewer insertions; memory repertoires showed none. Invariant cells of the MAIT and iNKT types might have partly distorted the zero-insertion analyses.

Germline CDR1 is SQVTM and CDR2 is ANQGSEA. V dropped 1 base and J dropped 3 bases, with 12 bases sitting between them. The length of the CDR3 is 14 residues. TCRdb used MiXCR to reprocess the 5' RACE reads, holding one entry per CDR3 protein. The repertoire has over 250,000 distinct CDR3 sequences, 8.5% to 9.5% of them found once; the top ten carry 6% to 8.5%. This clonotype occurred a few times. Its antigen is unknown. These data also featured in a second study, about yellow fever vaccine responses in identical twins.

This chain joins TRBV29-1 and TRBJ1-1; D gene unclear. The sequencing input was CD8+ T cells sorted from blood. The sequence was collected from a young woman in good health. This CDR3 reads CSVEGLIQDTEAFF. CDR3 nucleotides: TGCAGCGTTGAAGGCCTAATCCAGGACACTGAAGCTTTCTTT. The whole variable domain, remainder taken from reference TRBV29-1 and TRBJ1-1, is SAVISQKPSRDICQRGTSLTIQCQVDSQVTMMFWYRQQPGQSLTLIATANQGSEATYESGFVIDKFPISRPNLTFSTLTVSNMSPEDSSIYLCSVEGLIQDTEAFFGQGTRLTVV.